This T cell receptor (beta chain) came from a study of tumor-infiltrating lymphocytes in primary liver carcinoma. Turning to the study itself: Samples returned roughly 3.65 to 7.5 million productive TCRbeta reads, a yield that was similar across tissue types.

Study-wide results and caveats: The difference in top-250-clone fraction between tumors and blood was significant, favoring tumors (p = 0.039).

Comment on this clonotype: Its antigen is still unknown.

Reverse transcription of approximately 520 ng total RNA with a constant-region primer produced TCR beta cDNA. For TCR beta, libraries were produced by three nested multiplex PCR rounds using slightly modified ARM-PCR. TRBV1-TRBV30 forward and Cbeta reverse primers drove the first two roughly 10-cycle rounds. Using its own MiXCR run on the multiplex PCR reads, TCRdb lists one record per CDR3 protein. The data contain around 54,000 distinct CDR3 sequences, roughly 77% of them singletons. Bulk tissue was left unsorted, and RNA and DNA were co-extracted from about 21-30 mg of it. Tumor regions sampled: superior, inferior, left, right poles, and centre. The CDR3 has 12 amino acids. Looked up from germline, CDR1 is SGHAT and CDR2 is FQNNGV. The V and J ends lost 4 bases and 6 bases respectively, with 10 bases between them.

Sequenced material: liver tumor tissue from sampling region 2. The subset is: tumor region T2, inferior pole. The clonotype was recovered from a man aged 35 to 55 with primary liver carcinoma and hepatitis B virus infection. The chain joins TRBV11-2 to TRBJ2-7; D remains unclear. CDR3 sequence reads: CASSSRGREQYF. In DNA, the CDR3 is TGTGCCAGCAGCTCCCGAGGACGCGAGCAGTACTTC.